This is a list of T cell receptor beta chains from one sample in a study of post-analysis software for immune sequencing data. MiXCR, applied by TCRdb to the PCR reads, yields one record per CDR3 protein. The sample includes some 500,000 distinct CDR3 sequences, roughly 45% of them seen just once. What was sequenced was blood. The origin of the receptors is a girl aged 10-17 years with multiple sclerosis. Each CDR3 is given with its conserved first and last residue. The D gene is left open where the match is weak. Size is omitted from some rows. Given values are once, few, many or a class for expanded clones.

>.|TRBJ2-1|TRBV6-1|.
CASSEGGADSYNEQFF
TGTGCCAGCAGTGAAGGGGGAGCGGACTCCTACAATGAGCAGTTCTTC
>.|TRBJ1-4|TRBV6-5|.
CASSYMAGATNEKLFF
TGTGCCAGCAGTTACATGGCAGGGGCAACTAATGAAAAACTGTTTTTT
>few|TRBJ2-1|TRBV6-1|TRBD2
CASSEAASGYYNEQFF
TGTGCCAGCAGTGAAGCCGCTAGCGGGTATTACAATGAGCAGTTCTTC
>once|TRBJ1-2|TRBV6-6|.
CASSLPEEGTNYGYTF
TGTGCCAGCAGCCTACCGGAGGAGGGTACTAACTATGGCTACACCTTC
>.|TRBJ2-1|TRBV20-1|.
CSARDLKNEQFF
TGCAGTGCTAGAGACTTGAAGAATGAGCAGTTCTTC
>.|TRBJ2-1|TRBV6-4|TRBD2
CASSDWTRWPYNEQFF
TGTGCCAGCAGTGACTGGACTAGGTGGCCCTACAATGAGCAGTTCTTC
>once|TRBJ2-5|TRBV5-1|.
CASSSGRYQETQYF
TGCGCCAGCAGCTCTGGACGTTACCAAGAGACCCAGTACTTC
>.|TRBJ1-4|TRBV7-6|.
CASSLAYGGATNEKLFF
TGTGCCAGCAGCTTAGCTTACGGGGGCGCGACTAATGAAAAACTGTTTTTT
>few|TRBJ2-3|TRBV28|TRBD2
CASKQLAGGTDTQYF
TGTGCCAGCAAACAACTAGCGGGGGGCACAGATACGCAGTATTTT
>few|TRBJ1-2|TRBV10-3|.
CAISESKGVDYGYTF
TGTGCCATCAGTGAGTCGAAAGGAGTGGACTATGGCTACACCTTC
>.|TRBJ2-3|TRBV7-8|TRBD2
CACLAVRDTQYF
TGTGCCTGCCTAGCGGTACGAGATACGCAGTATTTT
>.|TRBJ2-7|TRBV4-2|.
CASSQVGERTTYEQYF
TGTGCCAGCAGCCAAGTGGGCGAGAGAACCACCTACGAGCAGTACTTC
>.|TRBJ2-5|TRBV7-9|.
CASSTEYQETQYF
TGTGCCAGCAGCACAGAGTACCAAGAGACCCAGTACTTC
>.|TRBJ1-4|TRBV10-3|.
CAISESSTQGNEKLFF
TGTGCCATCAGTGAGTCATCCACCCAGGGTAACGAAAAACTGTTTTTT
>few|TRBJ2-1|TRBV12-3/TRBV12-4|.
CASSRVEGNEQFF
TGTGCCAGCAGTCGAGTCGAGGGTAATGAGCAGTTCTTC
>.|TRBJ2-7|TRBV29-1|TRBD1
CSVAPRQGSYEQYF
TGCAGCGTTGCCCCGAGACAGGGCTCCTACGAGCAGTACTTC
>.|TRBJ1-1|TRBV4-2|TRBD1
CASNADRVEGNTEAFF
TGTGCCAGCAATGCGGACAGGGTAGAGGGGAACACTGAAGCTTTCTTT
>.|TRBJ2-5|TRBV29-1|.
CSVDLGAGETQYF
TGCAGCGTTGACCTCGGGGCTGGTGAGACCCAGTACTTC
>few|TRBJ2-1|TRBV6-6|.
CASSYSIRIGYNEQFF
TGTGCCAGCAGTTACTCAATCCGAATAGGCTACAATGAGCAGTTCTTC
>.|TRBJ2-1|TRBV4-1|TRBD2
CASSLTSGRSNEQFF
TGCGCCAGCAGCCTGACTAGCGGGAGATCAAATGAGCAGTTCTTC
>few|TRBJ2-1|TRBV29-1|TRBD2
CSATLAGENLFYNEQFF
TGCAGCGCAACCCTAGCGGGAGAAAATTTATTCTACAATGAGCAGTTCTTC
>.|TRBJ2-1|TRBV7-9|TRBD2
CASSQILAGGPIEQFF
TGTGCCAGCAGCCAAATCCTAGCGGGAGGTCCAATAGAGCAGTTCTTC
>.|TRBJ2-1|TRBV15|.
CATSRVRRPNNEQFF
TGTGCCACCAGCAGAGTTCGTAGGCCTAACAATGAGCAGTTCTTC
>once|TRBJ1-2|TRBV18|TRBD1
CASSPGQGATLDGYTF
TGTGCCAGCTCACCGGGACAGGGGGCCACCCTGGATGGCTACACCTTC
>.|TRBJ2-3|TRBV28|TRBD1
CASSSLGTGVYTDTQYF
TGTGCCAGCAGTTCCCTTGGGACAGGGGTATACACAGATACGCAGTATTTT
>.|TRBJ2-1|TRBV4-1|TRBD2
CASSQVLAGVSNEQFF
TGCGCCAGCAGCCAAGTTCTAGCGGGAGTAAGTAATGAGCAGTTCTTC
>few|TRBJ2-1|TRBV7-2|TRBD2
CASSLKGLASSYNEQFF
TGTGCCAGCAGCCTAAAGGGACTAGCGAGCTCCTACAATGAGCAGTTCTTC
>few|TRBJ2-7|TRBV5-1|TRBD2
CASSSPTSGPTYEQYF
TGCGCCAGCAGCTCGCCAACTAGCGGGCCCACCTACGAGCAGTACTTC
>.|TRBJ2-5|TRBV7-2|.
CASSWDVQETQYF
TGTGCCAGCAGCTGGGACGTCCAAGAGACCCAGTACTTC
>few|TRBJ2-7|TRBV11-2|TRBD2
CASSSHLGTSAYEQYF
TGTGCCAGCAGCTCCCATTTAGGGACTAGCGCCTACGAGCAGTACTTC
>few|TRBJ2-4|TRBV2|.
CASSRFSVLKNIQYF
TGTGCCAGCAGCCGATTTTCGGTCCTAAAAAACATTCAGTACTTC
>.|TRBJ2-5|TRBV18|TRBD1
CASSLVRDSEETQYF
TGTGCCAGCTCACTAGTCCGGGACAGCGAAGAGACCCAGTACTTC
>.|TRBJ1-2|TRBV11-2|.
CASSLGLGLTTNYGYTF
TGTGCCAGCAGCTTGGGCCTAGGCCTCACAACTAACTATGGCTACACCTTC
>few|TRBJ2-1|TRBV7-9|TRBD2
CASSSEAGASYNEQFF
TGTGCCAGCAGCTCCGAGGCGGGAGCCTCCTACAATGAGCAGTTCTTC
>few|TRBJ2-5|TRBV7-8|.
CASSTQWGGTQETQYF
TGTGCCAGCAGCACACAATGGGGCGGTACGCAAGAGACCCAGTACTTC
>.|TRBJ1-2|TRBV6-5|TRBD1
CASSDRGGYTF
TGTGCCAGCAGCGACAGGGGTGGCTACACCTTC
>few|TRBJ2-7|TRBV9|.
CASSASLSMREQYF
TGTGCCAGCAGCGCCAGCCTATCAATGCGCGAGCAGTACTTC
>.|TRBJ1-2|TRBV7-9|TRBD1
CASSPGQGALSGYTF
TGTGCCAGCAGCCCCGGACAGGGGGCTCTCAGTGGCTACACCTTC
>few|TRBJ2-1|TRBV20-1|TRBD2
CSARDGTSGRFNEQFF
TGCAGTGCTAGAGATGGGACTAGCGGGAGGTTCAATGAGCAGTTCTTC
>few|TRBJ2-5|TRBV29-1|TRBD2
CSVDEGSGRPPQTQYF
TGCAGCGTTGATGAAGGCAGCGGGAGGCCCCCACAGACCCAGTACTTC
>.|TRBJ2-1|TRBV15|.
CATSRQTEYNEQFF
TGTGCCACCAGCAGACAGACAGAGTACAATGAGCAGTTCTTC
>.|TRBJ2-3|TRBV27|TRBD1
CASSPQGAAADTQYF
TGTGCCAGCAGTCCACAGGGGGCCGCCGCAGATACGCAGTATTTT
>many|TRBJ2-1|TRBV20-1|.
CSANNEQFF
TGCAGTGCTAACAATGAGCAGTTCTTC
>.|TRBJ2-5|TRBV29-1|.
CSVGDTQETQYF
TGCAGCGTAGGAGACACACAAGAGACCCAGTACTTC
>few|TRBJ2-7|TRBV9|.
CASSLSGDSSSYEQYF
TGTGCCAGCAGCCTAAGTGGGGACTCCAGTTCCTACGAGCAGTACTTC
>few|TRBJ2-7|TRBV20-1|TRBD1
CSAGGQGGKNLPYEQYF
TGCAGTGCGGGAGGACAGGGCGGGAAAAACCTTCCCTACGAGCAGTACTTC
>.|TRBJ2-7|TRBV7-2|.
CASSRTRDRTLSGGQYF
TGTGCCAGCAGCCGCACAAGGGACAGGACCCTTTCGGGGGGGCAGTACTTC
>.|TRBJ2-6|TRBV12-3/TRBV12-4|.
CASSKAGSGANVLTF
TGTGCCAGCAGTAAGGCGGGCTCTGGGGCCAACGTCCTGACTTTC